The 32 T cell receptor beta chains below were found in one sample sequenced in a study of metastatic and nonmetastatic thyroid tumors. All patients were untreated before thyroid surgery. TCRdb called clones again from the PCR reads with MiXCR. The table lists some 15,000 clones, roughly a fifth of them singletons. The sequencing sample was made of blood. The receptor set was obtained from a female donor with papillary thyroid cancer or a benign thyroid nodule (not recorded which). Some clones in this sample may be carry-over from other donors' samples.

This clone was recorded at least ten times. The V and J genes are TRBV9 and TRBJ2-1, with 8 nucleotides matching TRBD2. CDR1 is SGDLS and CDR2 is YYNGEE in the germline V gene. The J segment lost 4 bases and the V segment lost 2 bases, leaving 14 bases of the junction unmatched. This CDR3 has 18 amino acids. CDR3 sequence (DNA): TGTGCCAGCAGCGTTAATAAACTGAGCGGGAGTATGTACAATGAGCAGTTCTTC. Protein sequence: CASSVNKLSGSMYNEQFF.

By sample fraction, this clone is medium-sized (0.01 to 0.1%). The chain uses TRBV10-3 and TRBJ2-7, with D possibly matching TRBD1 (6 bases). Trimming removed 6 bases from V and 3 bases from J, with 15 bases in between. This CDR3 spans 14 amino acids. The germline gives CDR1 ENHRY, CDR2 SYGVKD. The CDR3 loop is CAISAGTRIYEQYF. The CDR3 DNA reads TGTGCCATCAGCGCCGGGACACGGATCTACGAGCAGTACTTC.

This clone is deemed medium-sized (0.01 to 0.1%). The gene calls are TRBV6-1 and TRBJ2-5; D perhaps matches TRBD1 (6 bases). V was shortened by 5 bases and J by 4 bases, with 11 bases between the two germline ends. The CDR3 has 13 amino acids. Germline V gene lookup returns CDR1 MNHNS and CDR2 SASEGT. The CDR3 spells CASSQLGGETQYF. The CDR3, as DNA: TGTGCCAGCAGTCAACTAGGGGGAGAGACCCAGTACTTC.

This clone was seen many times. The chain carries TRBV28 and TRBJ1-3; TRBD1 aligns across 7 bases. Trimming removed 6 bases from V and 7 bases from J; junction bases left unmatched: 9. The CDR3 runs to 14 residues. The germline gives CDR1 MDHEN, CDR2 SYDVKM. The CDR3 DNA sequence: TGTGCCAGCAGCCAAAAACAGGGGTGGAACACCATATATTTT. Protein product: CASSQKQGWNTIYF.

The chain uses TRBV30 and TRBJ1-2; D is unclear. With 4 bases removed from V and 1 base from J, the gap between germline ends came to 13 bases. The germline V gene encodes CDR1 GTSNPN and CDR2 SVGIG (reference sequence). The length of the CDR3 is 14 residues. CDR3 sequence reads: CAWIGKSYNYGYTF. The DNA for the CDR3 is TGTGCCTGGATAGGGAAGAGCTATAACTATGGCTACACCTTC.

This sequence joins TRBV19 and TRBJ2-6; 12 bases are shared with TRBD1. Per the germline V gene, CDR1 is LNHDA and CDR2 is SQIVND (reference sequence). The CDR3 is 19 residues long. V shed 7 bases, J shed 0 bases, and the junction held 10 bases outside the gene matches. CDR3: CASTLGQGAQTSGANVLTF. DNA for the CDR3: TGTGCCAGTACCCTGGGACAGGGGGCCCAAACCTCTGGGGCCAACGTCCTGACTTTC. The full variable domain, with the rest looked up from reference TRBV19 and TRBJ2-6, is DGGITQSPKYLFRKEGQNVTLSCEQNLNHDAMYWYRQDPGQGLRLIYYSQIVNDFQKGDIAEGYSVSREKKESFPLTVTSAQKNPTAFYLCASTLGQGAQTSGANVLTFGAGSRLTVL.

This clone counts as medium-sized (0.01 to 0.1%). The J gene is TRBJ1-1, the V gene TRBV24-1; D might be TRBD1 (6 bases). Trimming removed 6 bases at V and 4 bases at J, with 11 bases between. The germline CDR1 and CDR2 sequences are KGHDR and SFDVKD. This CDR3 has 13 amino acids. CDR3 residues: CATSQGSSTEAFF. The CDR3 nucleotides are TGTGCCACCAGTCAGGGGTCTAGCACTGAAGCTTTCTTT.

This clone is medium-sized within its sample. The rearrangement joins TRBV27 to TRBJ1-2, with D maybe TRBD1 (6 bases). V gave up 2 bases and J gave up 1 base, with 8 bases separating them. There are 14 residues in the CDR3. The germline gives CDR1 MNHEY, CDR2 SMNVEV (reference sequence). In DNA form, the CDR3 reads TGTGCCAGCAGTTTAAAGGGGGGTAACTATGGCTACACCTTC. It translates to CASSLKGGNYGYTF.

This clone was picked up many times. This clone may be a read error of a much larger clone one base away. The sample has other DNA sequences that encode this CDR3 too. The chain is built from TRBV19 and TRBJ2-1; D may be TRBD2 (5 bases). The CDR3 totals 14 residues. From germline, CDR1 is LNHDA and CDR2 SQIVND (reference sequence). This chain's CDR3 is CASSVGVSYNEQFF. Here the CDR3 DNA reads TGCGCCAGTAGTGTGGGAGTGTCCTACAATGAGCAGTTCTTC.

This clone was detected ten times or more. The J gene is TRBJ1-1, the V gene TRBV4-1, with D uncertain. This CDR3 is built from 15 residues. CDR1 and CDR2 from the germline V gene are MGHRA and YSYEKL. Trimming pared 0 bases from V and 3 bases from J, leaving 11 bases between. In DNA, the CDR3 is TGCGCCAGCAGCCAAGATTCCCAGGCAGACACTGAAGCTTTCTTT. Translating it yields CASSQDSQADTEAFF.

This chain connects TRBV12-3 or TRBV12-4 to TRBJ2-1, with a possible D match to TRBD2 (6 bases). CDR3 size: 13 residues. The ends were cut back, 6 bases at V and 8 bases at J, with 14 bases in the middle. CDR3 bases: TGTGCCAGCAGATCTCCCCCGGGAGATGAGCAGTTCTTC. This gives the protein CASRSPPGDEQFF.

This clone is medium-sized (0.01 to 0.1%) by share. The V call is TRBV20-1, the J call TRBJ2-7; 9 bases are shared with TRBD1. After removal of 5 bases from V and 5 bases from J, the junction contained 7 bases not matched to a gene. This CDR3 is 13 amino acids long. Germline-derived CDR1 and CDR2 are DFQATT and SNEGSKA (reference sequence). CDR3 nucleotide sequence: TGCAGTGCTTCCCCGGGACAGGGTCACGAGCAGTACTTC. It is translated as CSASPGQGHEQYF.

Ten or more counts support this clone. J is TRBJ2-3 and V is TRBV7-8; tentatively, D is TRBD1 or TRBD2 (5 bases each). In germline, CDR1 is SGHVS, CDR2 FQNEAQ. Trimming cost V 7 bases and J 4 bases, with 18 bases left between them. CDR3 length: 15 residues. CDR3: CASTRTGLWADTQYF. The CDR3 DNA is TGTGCCAGCACCCGAACAGGACTTTGGGCAGATACGCAGTATTTT.

This chain uses TRBV9 with TRBJ2-2; no definite D call. The V gene's germline CDR1 is SGDLS and CDR2 YYNGEE. Trimming cost V 4 bases and J 4 bases, with 17 bases left between them. The CDR3 length is 16 residues. CDR3 in amino acids: CASSPFSEMGTGELFF. The CDR3 DNA reads TGTGCCAGCAGCCCTTTCTCGGAGATGGGCACCGGGGAGCTGTTTTTT.

The rearrangement uses TRBV5-1 and TRBJ2-6, with D possibly being TRBD1 (5 bases). The CDR3 length is 15 residues. The V end was cut by 2 bases, the J end by 2 bases, with 8 bases between. Germline loops: CDR1 SGHRS, CDR2 YFSETQ. CDR3 in amino acids: CASSFVTAGANVLTF. The CDR3 nucleotides are TGCGCCAGCAGCTTTGTGACAGCTGGGGCCAACGTCCTGACTTTC. Using reference TRBV5-1 and TRBJ2-6 for the parts outside the CDR3, the full variable domain is KAGVTQTPRYLIKTRGQQVTLSCSPISGHRSVSWYQQTPGQGLQFLFEYFSETQRNKGNFPGRFSGRQFSNSRSEMNVSTLELGDSALYLCASSFVTAGANVLTFGAGSRLTVL.

V and J are TRBV4-1 and TRBJ1-2; D may be TRBD1 (5 bases). The germline V gene has CDR1 MGHRA and CDR2 YSYEKL. Deletions cut 0 bases from V and 2 bases from J, with 7 bases between. The length of the CDR3 is 14 residues. DNA of the CDR3: TGCGCCAGCAGCCAAGAGTCAGGGAACTATGGCTACACCTTC. Translation: CASSQESGNYGYTF.

This clone was seen repeatedly, ten times or more. This sequence joins TRBV3-1 and TRBJ2-4; TRBD2 agrees at 8 bases. Germline V lookup: CDR1 LGHDT, CDR2 YNNKEL (reference sequence). V shed 8 bases, J shed 2 bases, and the junction held 5 bases outside the gene matches. The CDR3 has 14 residues. The DNA of the CDR3 is TGTGCCAGCGCTCCGGGGGGGCCCAAAAACATTCAGTACTTC. It codes for CASAPGGPKNIQYF.

The chain recombines TRBV20-1 with TRBJ2-1, with D tentatively TRBD1 (7 bases). This CDR3 has 11 amino acids. Germline V gives CDR1 DFQATT, CDR2 SNEGSKA (reference sequence). The V end lost 6 bases, the J end lost 7 bases, and 10 bases lay between the germline ends. DNA for the CDR3: TGCAGTGCAGCAGGGGGGAATGAGCAGTTCTTC. Its protein is CSAAGGNEQFF.

With respect to this clone: A much larger clonotype is one base distant, so this may be a read error. Other nucleotide sequences from this sample produce the same CDR3. V is TRBV19 and J is TRBJ1-1; D possibly corresponds to TRBD1 (6 bases). Germline V gene sequence: CDR1 LNHDA, CDR2 SQIVND (reference sequence). The CDR3 runs 14 residues. The CDR3 region is CASSIQGLATEASF. In DNA form, the CDR3 reads TGTGCGAGTAGTATTCAGGGGCTCGCCACTGAAGCTTCCTTT.

Only a few counts were recorded for this clone. A read error may explain this, as a much larger clone is one base away. The sample holds other DNA sequences that translate to the same CDR3. The V gene is TRBV15, the J gene TRBJ1-5; the D is unclear. The CDR3 covers 14 residues. CDR1 is LNHNV and CDR2 is YYDKDF in the germline V gene (reference sequence). In DNA form, the CDR3 reads TGTGCCACCAGCAGAGATTCGGCTAATCGGCCCCAGCATTTT. Its translation: CATSRDSANRPQHF.

The gene calls are TRBV11-1 and TRBJ2-3, with D maybe TRBD1 (6 bases). The CDR3 is 15 residues long. Germline CDR1 reads SGHAT; CDR2 reads FQDESV (reference sequence). Trimming pared 1 base from V and 5 bases from J, leaving 13 bases between. The CDR3 DNA is TGTGCCAGCAGCTTAGTCTGGGGGCTCTTAGATACGCAGTATTTT. Translating gives CASSLVWGLLDTQYF.

This clone was detected many times. V and J are TRBV7-9 and TRBJ2-1; TRBD2 agrees at 12 bases. The CDR3 length is 18 residues. V lost 1 base to trimming and J lost 0 bases; unmatched junction nucleotides: 4. Germline V gene data show CDR1 as SEHNR and CDR2 as FQNEAQ (reference sequence). The CDR3 nucleotides read TGTGCCAGCAGCTTAGAGGCTAGCGGGAGGGCCTCCTACAATGAGCAGTTCTTC. It encodes CASSLEASGRASYNEQFF.

This clone was observed a few times. The chain has TRBV6-1 and TRBJ1-3, with TRBD1 as a possible D gene (5 bases). Germline V lookup: CDR1 MNHNS, CDR2 SASEGT. The CDR3 extends over 14 amino acids. The germline V and J ends were trimmed by 6 bases and 5 bases, with 14 bases remaining between them. The CDR3 bases are TGTGCCAGCAGCCGGGGAGGGGTTAGAAACACCATATATTTT. Translating gives CASSRGGVRNTIYF.

For this clone: At one end the junction does not follow the germline gene, possibly because of a read error. The rearrangement links TRBV11-1 to TRBJ2-1, with 7 nucleotides matching TRBD2. Per the germline V gene, CDR1 is SGHAT and CDR2 is FQDESV (reference sequence). The CDR3 spans 18 residues. For the CDR3, the DNA is TGTGCCAGCGGCGCATACGTTGGGGCGGGAGTTAATAGGAATGGGCAGTTCTTC. Translated, it gives CASGAYVGAGVNRNGQFF.

By share, this clone counts as medium-sized (0.01 to 0.1%). This chain uses TRBV7-8 with TRBJ1-2; maybe TRBD1 (5 bases). Germline V gives CDR1 SGHVS, CDR2 FQNEAQ. The CDR3 sequence is 14 residues long. V was clipped by 5 bases and J by 5 bases, with 15 bases between them. The chain's CDR3 is CASSPRDPLYGYTF. Here the CDR3 DNA reads TGTGCCAGCAGCCCAAGGGACCCCTTGTATGGCTACACCTTC.

Details on this clone: A read error may explain this, as a much larger clone is one base away. The genes are TRBV9 and TRBJ2-5, with 7 bases matching TRBD2. Per the germline V gene, CDR1 is SGDLS and CDR2 is YYNGEE. This CDR3 has 17 amino acids. DNA for the CDR3: TGTGCCAGCGGCGTAGCTCTAGGCGGGAGTCCCGGGGAGACCCAGTACTTC. This gives the protein CASGVALGGSPGETQYF.

This clone has at least ten counts. The V gene is TRBV7-9, the J gene TRBJ2-1; TRBD2 aligns across 8 bases. The length of the CDR3 is 15 residues. CDR1 SEHNR and CDR2 FQNEAQ come from the germline V gene (reference sequence). With V trimmed by 0 bases and J by 4 bases, 2 bases remained unmatched. The CDR3 loop is CASSLAAGGYNEQFF. CDR3 in DNA: TGTGCCAGCAGCTTAGCGGCGGGAGGATACAATGAGCAGTTCTTC.

Relative to its sample, this clone is medium-sized. The V gene is TRBV15, the J gene TRBJ1-2; 7 bases are shared with TRBD1. Germline lookup yields CDR1 LNHNV and CDR2 YYDKDF (reference sequence). CDR3 size: 14 residues. V lost 2 bases, J lost 7 bases, and 7 bases stayed unmatched. The CDR3 region has the DNA TGTGCCACCAGCAGAAGACAGGGACCCGGTGGCTACACCTTC. Translation gives CATSRRQGPGGYTF.

This clone was observed many times. This chain connects TRBV3-1 to TRBJ2-2, with D perhaps TRBD2 (5 bases). Germline V CDR1 and CDR2: LGHDT, YNNKEL (reference sequence). The CDR3 consists of 16 residues. Trimming cost V 0 bases and J 4 bases, with 12 bases left between them. This CDR3 reads CASSQDRGSGTGELFF. The CDR3 nucleotides read TGTGCCAGCAGCCAAGATCGAGGGAGCGGCACCGGGGAGCTGTTTTTT.

This clone was seen repeatedly, ten times or more. This rearrangement joins TRBV19 to TRBJ2-7; 9 nucleotides align to TRBD2. V dropped 4 bases and J dropped 3; count of bases not matched to a gene: 4. CDR3 length equals 14 residues. The germline gives CDR1 LNHDA, CDR2 SQIVND (reference sequence). The CDR3 bases are TGTGCCAGTAGTACCGGACTAGCGAACTACGAGCAGTACTTC. This encodes CASSTGLANYEQYF.

This clone was counted many times. The V call is TRBV9, the J call TRBJ2-7; 9 bases align to TRBD1. This CDR3 has 14 residues. With 3 bases clipped from V and 3 bases from J, the junction kept 4 bases outside the gene matches. Germline V gives CDR1 SGDLS, CDR2 YYNGEE. The CDR3 protein is CASSAGTGLYEQYF. As DNA, the CDR3 is TGTGCCAGCAGCGCCGGGACAGGGCTCTACGAGCAGTACTTC.

This clone was observed at least ten times. J is TRBJ2-5 and V is TRBV24-1, with TRBD2 matching over 8 bases. CDR3 length: 15 amino acids. Germline assignment: CDR1 KGHDR and CDR2 SFDVKD. Trimming cost V 5 bases and J 2 bases; bases outside gene matches: 6. The CDR3 region has the DNA TGTGCCACCAGTGGCGTCGGGAGGGATCAAGAGACCCAGTACTTC. It encodes CATSGVGRDQETQYF.